These 25 T cell receptor beta chains share one sample of origin, sequenced in a study of radiotherapy plus CTLA-4 blockade in lung cancer. This table comes from immunoSEQ multiplex PCR, and its TCRdb copy is limited to in-frame clones, with some not included. Seen here are 25,000 to 35,000 clones, roughly 83% observed once, and the top ten hold roughly 17%. The source was peripheral blood, collected from a patient treated with radiotherapy plus ipilimumab. These receptor sequences come from a human donor with non-small cell lung cancer that progressed on radiotherapy plus ipilimumab.

Only a few counts were recorded for this clone. J is TRBJ2-7 and V is TRBV10-3; TRBD2 agrees at 8 bases. There are 17 residues in the CDR3. Trimming removed 4 bases from V and 3 bases from J; junction bases left unmatched: 14. Looked up from germline, CDR1 is ENHRY and CDR2 is SYGVKD. In nucleotides, the CDR3 is TGTGCCATCAGTGGAATGGCGGGGGGAGGGGAACTCTACGAGCAGTACTTC. Protein sequence: CAISGMAGGGELYEQYF.

The CDR3 nucleotides read TGTGCCAGCAGCCCTGGGACAGGGACAAATCAGCCCCAGCATTTT. Its protein product is CASSPGTGTNQPQHF. The chain recombines TRBV7-2 with TRBJ1-5, with 9 bases matching TRBD1. CDR3 length: 15 residues. Germline V gene sequence: CDR1 SGHTA, CDR2 FQGNSA. The V segment lost 5 bases and the J segment 4 bases; nucleotides outside the gene matches: 6. Full variable domain (rest looked up from reference TRBV7-2 and TRBJ1-5): GAGVSQSPSNKVTEKGKDVELRCDPISGHTALYWYRQSLGQGLEFLIYFQGNSAPDKSGLPSDRFSAERTGGSVSTLTIQRTQQEDSAVYLCASSPGTGTNQPQHFGDGTRLSIL.

The chain links TRBV19 to TRBJ1-5; 9 nucleotides line up with TRBD1. Germline V gene data show CDR1 as LNHDA and CDR2 as SQIVND (reference sequence). The CDR3 has 17 residues. The trim removed 6 bases at V and 0 bases at J, leaving 9 bases unmatched. The CDR3 nucleotides are TGTGCCAGTAGCAGCCGGGACAGGGCTTATAGCAATCAGCCCCAGCATTTT. Its translation: CASSSRDRAYSNQPQHF.

The V and J genes are TRBV6-5 and TRBJ1-2, with no clear D. There are 13 residues in the CDR3. Trimming cost V 0 bases and J 4 bases, with 6 bases left between them. Looked up from germline, CDR1 is MNHEY and CDR2 is SVGAGI. The CDR3 sequence is CASSYSRSYGYTF. The CDR3 DNA follows: TGTGCCAGCAGTTACTCCCGGAGCTATGGCTACACCTTC.

The chain joins TRBV7-6 to TRBJ2-7; 8 bases map to TRBD2. Trimming at V came to 5 bases and at J to 4 bases, leaving 16 bases not matched to a gene. The CDR3 runs to 17 residues. Germline V gene data show CDR1 as SGHVS and CDR2 as FNYEAQ. CDR3 DNA: TGTGCCAGCAGCCCCCCGGCCGGGGGGGCGAACTTATACGAGCAGTACTTC. It codes for CASSPPAGGANLYEQYF.

This clone showed up just once. V gene TRBV10-3 combines with J gene TRBJ1-1; D unclear. V lost 2 bases to trimming and J lost 1 base, with 5 bases between them. This CDR3 contains 13 residues. CDR1 and CDR2 (germline): ENHRY, SYGVKD. CDR3 sequence (DNA): TGTGCCATCAGTGAGGAGGGGAACACTGAAGCTTTCTTT. The encoded protein is CAISEEGNTEAFF.

This clone was detected only once. This chain links TRBV2 with TRBJ2-1; 7 bases align to TRBD2. This CDR3 has 14 amino acids. The ends lost 7 bases at V and 8 bases at J; junction bases unmatched: 11. Germline-derived CDR1 and CDR2 are SNHLY and FYNNEI. The CDR3 DNA sequence: TGTGCCAGCAAGCGGGGCCCCGTTAGCGATGAGCAGTTCTTC. Translating gives CASKRGPVSDEQFF.

The chain couples TRBV6-5 to TRBJ1-2; possibly TRBD1 for D (6 bases). V lost 3 bases, J lost 6 bases, and 20 bases lay in between. Germline V gene sequence: CDR1 MNHEY, CDR2 SVGAGI. There are 16 residues in the CDR3. Here the CDR3 reads CASSYQQSWAGDGYTF. Here the CDR3 DNA reads TGTGCCAGCAGTTATCAGCAAAGTTGGGCAGGGGATGGCTACACCTTC.

J is TRBJ2-1 and V is TRBV4-2; no clear D gene. Per the germline V gene, CDR1 is LGHNA and CDR2 is YNFKEQ. This CDR3 has 13 residues. V lost 4 bases, J lost 8 bases, and 12 bases lay in between. CDR3 residues: CASSLASRDEQFF. CDR3 coding DNA: TGTGCCAGCAGCCTGGCTAGTCGGGATGAGCAGTTCTTC.

The rearrangement uses TRBV7-9 and TRBJ2-7; the D gene is possibly TRBD2 (5 bases). The germline V gene encodes CDR1 SEHNR and CDR2 FQNEAQ (reference sequence). CDR3 size: 14 residues. V was shortened by 1 base and J by 3 bases, with 10 bases between the two germline ends. In DNA, the CDR3 is TGTGCCAGCAGCTTAGAAGGCGGGTTCTACGAGCAGTACTTC. This gives the protein CASSLEGGFYEQYF.

The chain couples TRBV11-3 to TRBJ2-7; TRBD2 aligns across 8 bases. Germline lookup yields CDR1 SGHNT and CDR2 YENEEA. V lost 5 bases, J lost 0 bases, and 9 bases stayed unmatched. CDR3 length equals 16 residues. The CDR3: CASSAWASGSSYEQYF. CDR3 nucleotides: TGTGCCAGCAGCGCATGGGCCAGCGGGAGCTCCTACGAGCAGTACTTC.

The chain couples TRBV9 to TRBJ2-1; TRBD2 aligns across 7 bases. V lost 0 bases to trimming and J lost 3 bases; unmatched junction nucleotides: 3. Germline assignment: CDR1 SGDLS and CDR2 YYNGEE. The CDR3 is made up of 15 amino acids. CDR3 in amino acids: CASSVVGGSYNEQFF. For the CDR3, the DNA is TGTGCCAGCAGCGTAGTTGGCGGGAGCTACAATGAGCAGTTCTTC.

The chain employs TRBV28 and TRBJ2-1; 7 bases map to TRBD2. Trimming cost V 7 bases and J 4 bases; bases outside gene matches: 10. This CDR3 contains 15 residues. The germline V gene has CDR1 MDHEN and CDR2 SYDVKM. CDR3 region: CASTPLGEGYNEQFF. Here the CDR3 DNA reads TGTGCCAGCACCCCATTGGGGGAGGGATACAATGAGCAGTTCTTC.

This chain joins TRBV27 and TRBJ1-2; a possible D gene is TRBD1 (6 bases). There are 17 residues in the CDR3. The V end was cut by 7 bases, the J end by 2 bases, with 23 bases between. Per the germline V gene, CDR1 is MNHEY and CDR2 is SMNVEV (reference sequence). Written as DNA, the CDR3 is TGTGCCAGCAAACTAGAGGGGGGGCGAAGTTTAAACTATGGCTACACCTTC. This gives the protein CASKLEGGRSLNYGYTF.

This rearrangement joins TRBV7-9 to TRBJ1-4; D is possibly TRBD1 (6 bases). With 6 bases removed from V and 4 bases from J, the gap between germline ends came to 9 bases. This CDR3 comprises 13 residues. Germline CDR1 reads SEHNR; CDR2 reads FQNEAQ (reference sequence). This chain's CDR3 is CASREGDNEKLFF. As DNA, the CDR3 is TGTGCCAGCAGAGAGGGGGATAATGAAAAACTGTTTTTT.

The chain employs TRBV10-3 and TRBJ1-4; D may be TRBD1 (5 bases). V lost 6 bases and J lost 2, with 10 bases in between. CDR1 and CDR2 from the germline V gene are ENHRY and SYGVKD. This CDR3 has 14 residues. In DNA, the CDR3 is TGTGCCATCAGCCAGGGTCACACTAATGAAAAACTGTTTTTT. This encodes CAISQGHTNEKLFF.

The V and J genes are TRBV21-1 and TRBJ2-5; the D segment call TRBD1 is taken from the table without a DNA check. TRBV21-1 is described as a pseudogene. The CDR3 contains 16 residues. This chain's CDR3 is CASSFNRDRVQETQYF. CDR3 DNA: TGTGCCAGCAGCTTTAACCGGGACAGGGTCCAAGAGACCCAGTACTTC.

With regard to this clone: Likely a read error: the CDR3 ends without its conserved phenylalanine or tryptophan. The CDR3 protein is CAISPVRGTGNSPLHL. CDR3 nucleotides: TGTGCCATTTCCCCAGTCCGGGGGACAGGTAATTCACCCCTCCACCTT. The chain combines TRBV10-3 with TRBJ1-6; 8 bases fit TRBD1. Germline loops: CDR1 ENHRY, CDR2 SYGVKD. This CDR3 has 16 amino acids. V was clipped by 9 bases and J by 6 bases; unmatched bases: 13.

In DNA, the CDR3 is TGTGCCACCAGCGGTCCCCTAGGGACAGGGAACAATGAGCAGTTCTTC. Its translation: CATSGPLGTGNNEQFF. The chain employs TRBV15 and TRBJ2-1, with 9 bases matching TRBD1. The CDR3 totals 16 residues. J gave up 5 bases and V 5 bases, and 10 bases lay outside the gene matches. Germline V lookup: CDR1 LNHNV, CDR2 YYDKDF (reference sequence). Complete variable domain (other parts from reference TRBV15 and TRBJ2-1): DAMVIQNPRYQVTQFGKPVTLSCSQTLNHNVMYWYQQKSSQAPKLLFHYYDKDFNNEADTPDNFQSRRPNTSFCFLDIRSPGLGDTAMYLCATSGPLGTGNNEQFFGPGTRLTVL.

The V and J genes are TRBV7-8 and TRBJ1-4; 8 nucleotides align to TRBD1. The junction had 12 bases not matched to a gene; V was cut back by 5 bases and J by 7 bases. This CDR3 comprises 16 residues. The germline V gene has CDR1 SGHVS and CDR2 FQNEAQ. The CDR3 region is CASSPPPGQGGEKLFF. CDR3 DNA sequence: TGTGCCAGCAGCCCACCTCCCGGACAGGGAGGTGAAAAACTGTTTTTT.

This clone came up once. This chain joins TRBV28 and TRBJ1-2; D may be TRBD1 (6 bases). Between the trimmed V and J ends, which lost 5 bases and 8 bases, there was a span of 15 bases. The CDR3 has 13 residues. Germline V gene data show CDR1 as MDHEN and CDR2 as SYDVKM. This chain's CDR3 is CASSPGTRRGYTF. The DNA of the CDR3 is TGTGCCAGCAGTCCCGGGACAAGGAGGGGCTACACCTTC.

The gene calls are TRBV18 and TRBJ1-2; D unresolved. Trimming took 4 bases from V and 3 from J, leaving 15 bases between them. This CDR3 region has 15 residues. Germline V gene sequence: CDR1 KGHSH, CDR2 LQKENI. DNA of the CDR3: TGTGCCAGCTCACGGTCTACCCAATCCGACTATGGCTACACCTTC. It codes for CASSRSTQSDYGYTF.

In DNA form, the CDR3 reads TGTGCCAGCAGCTCCCTCGGGGCCGGAAAGTACAATGAGCAGTTCTTC. As protein: CASSSLGAGKYNEQFF. The rearrangement joins TRBV11-2 to TRBJ2-1; TRBD1 or TRBD2 may be the D gene (5 bases each). Trimming took off 4 bases at V and 4 bases at J, with 17 bases between the two ends. The germline V gene has CDR1 SGHAT and CDR2 FQNNGV. The CDR3 runs to 16 residues.

This sequence joins TRBV5-4 and TRBJ2-7, with a possible D match to TRBD1 (6 bases). The CDR3 is made up of 13 amino acids. Germline V CDR1 and CDR2: SGHNT, YYREEE (reference sequence). Trimming removed 4 bases at V and 6 bases at J, with 14 bases between. CDR3 sequence (DNA): TGTGCCAGCAGCCTGAGGGGGTCTGGCGAGCAGTACTTC. This gives the protein CASSLRGSGEQYF.

The chain is built from TRBV11-2 and TRBJ1-6; TRBD1 might be the D (6 bases). CDR3 length equals 17 residues. V was clipped by 2 bases and J by 7 bases, with 18 bases between them. Germline CDR1 and CDR2: SGHAT and FQNNGV. In nucleotides, the CDR3 is TGTGCCAGCAGCTTAAACAAGGGGGGGGTTAGAAATTCACCCCTCCACTTT. Translation gives CASSLNKGGVRNSPLHF.